This TCR beta chain is drawn from a study of cytomegalovirus exposure and HLA in healthy donors. With 5 bases removed from V and 8 bases from J, the gap between germline ends came to 10 bases. This CDR3 spans 11 amino acids. Germline assignment: CDR1 SGHNT and CDR2 YENEEA. Both 60 Vbeta primers and 13 Jbeta primers went into the PCR. In the authors' workflow: The count from a later analysis was about 80 million unique TCR beta chains, 9 million to 12 million of them shared. The protocol was immunoSEQ multiplex PCR, while the TCRdb copy is restricted to in-frame clones and leaves out a portion. V, J and clone size are those of that table, while D and trimming were read from the DNA. The sample includes fewer than 200,000 clones, approximately 81% of them seen just once. Regarding this clone: The antigen is not known.

Study-level points and caveats: It was reported in a later analysis that an Asian-associated ancestry cluster showed fewer N-insertions than the roughly 670-donor mean. Another analysis was done later, and it associated 15,000 or so TCR beta sequences with HLA alleles at 0.05 false discovery rate.

Sequencing input: PBMCs. The origin of this receptor is a male donor in good health and CMV-seronegative. The chain has TRBV11-3 and TRBJ2-7; D unclear. CDR3: CASSHSLKQYF. The CDR3 bases are TGTGCCAGCAGCCACTCCTTGAAGCAGTACTTC. Together with reference TRBV11-3 and TRBJ2-7, the CDR3 gives the full variable domain: EAGVVQSPRYKIIEKKQPVAFWCNPISGHNTLYWYLQNLGQGPELLIRYENEEAVDDSQLPKDRFSAERLKGVDSTLKIQPAELGDSAVYLCASSHSLKQYFGPGTRLTVT.